This T cell receptor beta chain was sequenced in a study of blood T cell repertoires in COVID-19. Study-level background: Samples came from the United States, Italy and Spain, spanning acute and convalescent COVID-19.

In the source study's methods: Reference gene primer amplification gave nucleated cell count estimates. The table came from immunoSEQ multiplex PCR; TCRdb's copy has only in-frame clones and leaves some out. That table supplies the V and J calls and clone size; D and trimming were determined from the DNA. The profile shows 180,000 or so clones, roughly 76% of them singletons. This clone was picked up many times. Deletions cut 4 bases from V and 4 bases from J, with 10 bases between. The length of the CDR3 is 13 residues. Germline V gene sequence: CDR1 SQVTM, CDR2 ANQGSEA. The chain combines TRBV29-1 with TRBJ2-2, with D perhaps TRBD2 (5 bases). This sequence originates from a woman in her fifties or sixties with active or convalescent COVID-19. Input material: peripheral blood. The CDR3 DNA sequence: TGCAGCGTTGGGGAGTACCTCACCGGGGAGCTGTTTTTT. This codes for CSVGEYLTGELFF.